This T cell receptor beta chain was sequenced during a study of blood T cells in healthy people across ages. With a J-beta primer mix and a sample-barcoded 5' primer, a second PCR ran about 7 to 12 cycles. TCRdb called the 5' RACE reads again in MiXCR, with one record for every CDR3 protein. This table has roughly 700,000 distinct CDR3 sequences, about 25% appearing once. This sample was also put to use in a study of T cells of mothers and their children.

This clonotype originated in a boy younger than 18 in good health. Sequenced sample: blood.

Written as DNA, the CDR3 is TGTGCCAGCAGTTTATTTTCGGGGCTTGATCAGCCCCAGCATTTT. It is translated as CASSLFSGLDQPQHF. The rearrangement links TRBV27 to TRBJ1-5; D is perhaps TRBD1 (5 bases). Germline V lookup: CDR1 MNHEY, CDR2 SMNVEV (reference sequence). This CDR3 spans 15 amino acids. Trimming pared 1 base from V and 5 bases from J, leaving 12 bases between.